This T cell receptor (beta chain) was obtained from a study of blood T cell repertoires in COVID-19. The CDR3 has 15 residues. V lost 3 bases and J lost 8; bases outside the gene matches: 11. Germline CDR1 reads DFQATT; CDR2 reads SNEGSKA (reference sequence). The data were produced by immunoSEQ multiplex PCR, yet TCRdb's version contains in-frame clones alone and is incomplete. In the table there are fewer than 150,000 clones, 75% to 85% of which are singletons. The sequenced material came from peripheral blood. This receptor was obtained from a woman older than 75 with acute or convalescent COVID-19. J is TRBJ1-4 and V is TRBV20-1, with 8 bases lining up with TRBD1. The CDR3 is CSASRQGAISEKLFF. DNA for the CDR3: TGCAGTGCTAGTCGGCAGGGGGCGATTAGCGAAAAACTGTTTTTT.